Listed here is a single TCR beta chain. The CDR3 totals 15 residues. Trimming removed 0 bases from V and 7 bases from J, with 13 bases in between. CDR1 and CDR2 (germline): SGHRS, YFSETQ. Amplification used 60 Vbeta primers and 13 Jbeta primers. TCRdb keeps only in-frame clones here, not all; method: immunoSEQ multiplex PCR. The sample holds some 45,000 clones; around 50% are singletons and the top ten take around an eighth. This sample stems from a study of cytomegalovirus exposure and HLA in healthy donors. The TCR originated in a human donor in good health. This chain uses TRBV5-1 with TRBJ1-4; D is possibly TRBD1 (6 bases). Sequencing was done on a sample of PBMCs. The CDR3 region is CASSLEGVRGEKLFF. The CDR3 nucleotides read TGCGCCAGCAGCTTGGAGGGAGTCAGGGGTGAAAAACTGTTTTTT.